This T cell receptor (beta chain) was observed in a study of human T cells and chemical hapten exposure. V lost 4 bases and J 6 bases, leaving 16 bases between the germline ends. CDR3 size: 15 residues. Germline V CDR1 and CDR2: LGHDT, YNNKEL (reference sequence). The sample's time point: pre-sensitization, week 0. Specified treatment: therapeutic diphenylcyclopropenone sensitization with weekly scalp DPC. TCRdb recomputed calls from the RACE reads with MiXCR, one row per CDR3 protein. The table records roughly 100,000 distinct CDR3 sequences, 12% of them present only once. This clonotype was sampled from a woman in her 50s with alopecia areata. Some clones in this sample may be carry-over from other donors' samples. The sample in question was whole blood, obtained in connection with sensitization to the hapten diphenylcyclopropenone (DPC). The chain joins TRBV3-1 to TRBJ2-1; tentative D call: TRBD2 (5 bases). The chain's CDR3 is CASSPPPRGSNEQFF. The CDR3 DNA is TGTGCCAGCAGCCCTCCCCCACGGGGTTCCAATGAGCAGTTCTTC.